Presented here are 6 T cell receptor beta chains from one specimen sequenced in a study of a mutant IDH1 vaccine in newly diagnosed glioma. Noted time point: baseline, week 1 (first vaccination visit). Documented treatment: pre-vaccination baseline after standard-of-care therapy. Generated by immunoSEQ multiplex PCR, the TCRdb table keeps only in-frame clones and is missing some. The sample lists about 30,000 clones, more than 65% occurring once. Specimen: PBMCs, collected from a glioma patient treated with radiotherapy, temozolomide or both. The receptors were gathered from a man aged 25-45 years with glioma.

This chain joins TRBV5-1 and TRBJ2-2; no clear D. The germline CDR1 and CDR2 sequences are SGHRS and YFSETQ. The CDR3 totals 15 residues. Trimming cost V 0 bases and J 6 bases, with 12 bases left between them. In DNA, the CDR3 is TGCGCCAGCAGCTTGGCCACGCAGAGCGCCGGGGAGCTGTTTTTT. Its protein is CASSLATQSAGELFF.

The chain is built from TRBV28 and TRBJ1-6; D is ambiguous. The V gene lost 2 bases and the J gene lost 5 bases, with 7 bases spanning the gap. This CDR3 comprises 14 residues. Germline V gives CDR1 MDHEN, CDR2 SYDVKM. CDR3 amino acids: CASSLTGDNSPLHF. CDR3 coding DNA: TGTGCCAGCAGTTTAACGGGCGATAATTCACCCCTCCACTTT.

The rearrangement links TRBV5-1 to TRBJ2-7; D is perhaps TRBD1 (6 bases). V lost 0 bases to trimming and J lost 1 base, with 14 bases between them. The germline V gene encodes CDR1 SGHRS and CDR2 YFSETQ. This CDR3 region has 16 residues. The CDR3 here is CASSLDYRVGSYEQYF. The CDR3 DNA reads TGCGCCAGCAGCTTGGATTACAGGGTGGGTTCCTACGAGCAGTACTTC.

V usage is TRBV19 and J usage is TRBJ1-1; D is ambiguous. With 4 bases removed from V and 5 bases from J, the gap between germline ends came to 11 bases. Germline loops: CDR1 LNHDA, CDR2 SQIVND (reference sequence). The CDR3 is 13 amino acids. The DNA of the CDR3 is TGTGCCAGTAGTACTAGCATGATGACTGAAGCTTTCTTT. The encoded protein is CASSTSMMTEAFF.

The genes are TRBV27 and TRBJ2-7; perhaps TRBD1 as D (5 bases). Looked up from germline, CDR1 is MNHEY and CDR2 is SMNVEV (reference sequence). The ends were cut back, 10 bases at V and 1 base at J, with 17 bases in the middle. The CDR3 covers 14 residues. The CDR3 is CANTARVRSYEQYF. CDR3 DNA: TGTGCCAACACCGCCAGGGTTAGGTCCTACGAGCAGTACTTC.

The CDR3 DNA is TGTGCCAGCAGCGACCGGGACAGTCCGTACGAGCAGTACTTC. It codes for CASSDRDSPYEQYF. The chain couples TRBV9 to TRBJ2-7; 7 bases match TRBD1. V gave up 3 bases and J gave up 4 bases; unmatched junction bases: 7. The germline V gene encodes CDR1 SGDLS and CDR2 YYNGEE. CDR3 size: 14 residues.